This TCR beta chain is from a study of T cell responses to AZD1222 COVID-19 vaccine. Findings of the study overall: Repertoire collection took place solely once the T cell response had peaked.

Sequencing used immunoSEQ multiplex PCR; TCRdb keeps in-frame clones, though not all of them. This sample has about 120,000 clones, with 75% to 95% found just once. The CDR3 length is 14 residues. Germline CDR1 MGHRA, CDR2 YSYEKL. J gave up 5 bases and V 4 bases, and 6 bases lay outside the gene matches. Regarding this clone: The antigen is not known.

This sequence originates from an adult who received the MenACWY meningococcal vaccine as a control. The sequencing used peripheral blood, collected 28 days after the second dose of the MenACWY control vaccine. The chain couples TRBV4-1 to TRBJ2-5; TRBD2 matches 8 bases. CDR3 sequence (DNA): TGCGCCAGCAGCCTCACGGGACTAGAGGAGACCCAGTACTTC. It yields the protein CASSLTGLEETQYF.